A single sample gave rise to the 21 T cell receptor beta chains below, sequenced in a study of T-cell memory formation after mild COVID-19. A single record per CDR3 protein comes from TCRdb applying MiXCR to the 5' RACE reads. The table records 250,000 to 400,000 distinct CDR3 sequences, roughly an eighth of them present only once. The sample was PBMCs or a T cell subset sorted from them (not recorded which). The receptor source for this set is a man between 18 and 29 years old who had mild COVID-19 (a few samples of this study predate the infection). Cell type and time point are not known.

V usage is TRBV7-2 and J usage is TRBJ1-4, with no clear D. Germline loops: CDR1 SGHTA, CDR2 FQGNSA. V was shortened by 3 bases and J by 5 bases, with 7 bases between the two germline ends. This CDR3 spans 13 amino acids. In DNA, the CDR3 is TGTGCCAGCAGCTTCGGAGTGAATGAAAAACTGTTTTTT. It is translated as CASSFGVNEKLFF.

The rearrangement joins TRBV10-3 to TRBJ1-2, with a weak D call TRBD1 (5 bases). This CDR3 has 15 amino acids. Germline CDR1 ENHRY, CDR2 SYGVKD. The V and J ends lost 5 bases and 2 bases respectively, with 15 bases between them. CDR3 nucleotides: TGTGCCATCAGTCCTGGACACGGTGGCAACTATGGCTACACCTTC. Protein product: CAISPGHGGNYGYTF.

This clonotype has only a few counts. This sequence joins TRBV11-2 and TRBJ2-7; the match to TRBD1 covers 8 bases. The CDR3 spans 15 residues. Per the germline V gene, CDR1 is SGHAT and CDR2 is FQNNGV. Trimming took 4 bases from V and 6 from J; bases not matched to a gene: 11. The CDR3 region is CASSSADRAGVEQYF. CDR3 coding DNA: TGTGCCAGCAGCTCAGCGGACAGGGCCGGGGTCGAGCAGTACTTC.

This clonotype showed up just a few times. The chain couples TRBV4-1 to TRBJ1-2, with unresolved D. Trimming took off 0 bases at V and 7 bases at J, with 6 bases between the two ends. Germline lookup yields CDR1 MGHRA and CDR2 YSYEKL. The CDR3 runs to 12 residues. CDR3 coding DNA: TGCGCCAGCAGCCAAGAGTATGGTGGCTACACCTTC. Protein sequence: CASSQEYGGYTF.

Turning to this clonotype: Germline is not matched at one junction end, which may reflect a read error. The chain employs TRBV3-1 and TRBJ1-2; 10 bases are shared with TRBD1. Germline V gene sequence: CDR1 LGHDT, CDR2 YNNKEL (reference sequence). There are 15 residues in the CDR3. DNA of the CDR3: TGTGCCAGCGCCGCCGGGACAGGGGTCCCCTATAGCTACACCTTC. Translated, it gives CASAAGTGVPYSYTF.

The sample holds a few counts of this clonotype. The genes are TRBV20-1 and TRBJ1-1; the D is unclear. The germline V gene has CDR1 DFQATT and CDR2 SNEGSKA (reference sequence). With 0 bases removed from V and 7 bases from J, the gap between germline ends came to 9 bases. This CDR3 is built from 12 residues. CDR3 in DNA: TGCAGTGCTAGAGATCCCAGGTATGAAGCTTTCTTT. Its translation is CSARDPRYEAFF.

The chain links TRBV19 to TRBJ2-1; tentatively, D is TRBD1 or TRBD2 (5 bases each). The CDR3 sequence is 14 residues long. V gave up 5 bases and J gave up 8 bases, with 16 bases separating them. CDR1 is LNHDA, CDR2 SQIVND, per germline (reference sequence). The CDR3 region is CASSRGPLGDEQFF. CDR3 in DNA: TGTGCCAGTAGTCGGGGCCCGCTTGGTGATGAGCAGTTCTTC.

This clonotype was counted between two and nine times. The chain links TRBV7-8 to TRBJ2-1; D is unresolved. CDR1 SGHVS and CDR2 FQNEAQ come from the germline V gene. CDR3 size: 14 residues. Trimming shortened V by 6 bases and J by 4 bases, and 13 bases separated the two germline ends. This CDR3 reads CASSSRVAYNEQFF. The CDR3 DNA reads as TGTGCCAGCAGTTCCCGCGTTGCATACAATGAGCAGTTCTTC.

This clonotype appeared a few times. This sequence joins TRBV29-1 and TRBJ2-4; no definite D call. This CDR3 has 12 amino acids. Trimming took 2 bases from V and 6 from J, leaving 8 bases between them. In germline, CDR1 is SQVTM, CDR2 ANQGSEA. As DNA, the CDR3 is TGCAGCGTTGAACGGTCGGGAAACATTCAGTACTTC. Its protein is CSVERSGNIQYF.

The chain has TRBV5-1 and TRBJ2-2; 9 bases are shared with TRBD1. This CDR3 is built from 17 residues. Trimming at V came to 4 bases and at J to 2 bases, leaving 9 bases not matched to a gene. Germline CDR1 SGHRS, CDR2 YFSETQ. This CDR3 reads CASSMKPGQGNTGELFF. Here the CDR3 DNA reads TGCGCCAGCAGCATGAAACCGGGACAGGGCAACACCGGGGAGCTGTTTTTT.

The DNA for the CDR3 is TGTGCCAGCAGCCCGGGAGCCCTAGGACTAGCGGGGGGCACAGATACGCAGTATTTT. The encoded protein is CASSPGALGLAGGTDTQYF. The chain is built from TRBV12-3 or TRBV12-4 and TRBJ2-3, with 13 bases lining up with TRBD2. V shed 6 bases, J shed 1 base, and the junction held 13 bases outside the gene matches. This CDR3 region has 19 residues.

The CDR3 reads CASSYSTRVNYEQYF. The DNA for the CDR3 is TGTGCCAGCAGTTACTCCACCAGGGTAAACTACGAGCAGTACTTC. The genes are TRBV6-6 and TRBJ2-7; D might be TRBD1 (5 bases). The CDR3 contains 15 residues. The germline CDR1 and CDR2 sequences are MNHNY and SVGAGI (reference sequence). V was shortened by 0 bases and J by 3 bases, with 12 bases between the two germline ends.

At least ten counts were recorded for this clonotype. The rearrangement uses TRBV5-1 and TRBJ2-3, with TRBD1 matching over 11 bases. V shed 4 bases and J 4 bases; nucleotides not matched to a gene: 11. CDR3 size: 17 residues. Germline CDR1 and CDR2: SGHRS and YFSETQ. CDR3 DNA: TGCGCCAGCAGCCCGGGGACAGGGGGTTACAGCGCAGATACGCAGTATTTT. Translated: CASSPGTGGYSADTQYF.

This clonotype was seen a handful of times. This chain connects TRBV6-5 to TRBJ2-2; D unresolved. The V gene lost 2 bases and the J gene lost 8 bases, with 12 bases spanning the gap. The CDR3 sequence is 14 residues long. The V gene's germline CDR1 is MNHEY and CDR2 SVGAGI. The CDR3 nucleotides read TGTGCCAGCAGTTACACCGGGTTGGGTGGGGAGCTGTTTTTT. It encodes CASSYTGLGGELFF.

The V and J genes are TRBV15 and TRBJ1-4; weak D call: TRBD1 (6 bases). Germline V gives CDR1 LNHNV, CDR2 YYDKDF (reference sequence). Between the trimmed V and J ends, which lost 0 bases and 5 bases, there was a span of 10 bases. The CDR3 runs to 15 residues. The CDR3 DNA reads TGTGCCACCAGCAGAGATGGAGGGGGAAATGAAAAACTGTTTTTT. The encoded protein is CATSRDGGGNEKLFF.

This clonotype turned up a few times. The chain recombines TRBV7-8 with TRBJ2-1, with 9 bases identical to TRBD1. The CDR3 loop spans 18 amino acids. Per the germline V gene, CDR1 is SGHVS and CDR2 is FQNEAQ. V lost 5 bases, J lost 8 bases, and 19 bases stayed unmatched. CDR3 sequence: CASSQIFSGQGTFDEQFF. The CDR3 nucleotides are TGTGCCAGCAGCCAGATTTTCTCGGGACAGGGAACGTTCGATGAGCAGTTCTTC. The full variable domain, with the rest looked up from reference TRBV7-8 and TRBJ2-1, is GAGVSQSPRYKVAKRGQDVALRCDPISGHVSLFWYQQALGQGPEFLTYFQNEAQLDKSGLPSDRFFAERPEGSVSTLKIQRTQQEDSAVYLCASSQIFSGQGTFDEQFFGPGTRLTVL.

There are a few counts of this clonotype. For the CDR3, the DNA is TGTGCCAGCAGGGACTTCCTGGATGGGGAGCTGTTTTTT. It codes for CASRDFLDGELFF. The J gene is TRBJ2-2, the V gene TRBV3-1; a possible D gene is TRBD2 (5 bases). V was clipped by 6 bases and J by 8 bases, with 13 bases between them. The CDR3 covers 13 residues. The germline CDR1 and CDR2 sequences are LGHDT and YNNKEL (reference sequence).

Only a few counts were recorded for this clonotype. The rearrangement links TRBV20-1 to TRBJ2-5; tentative D call: TRBD2 (6 bases). The V gene's germline CDR1 is DFQATT and CDR2 SNEGSKA (reference sequence). V was cut by 2 bases and J by 0 bases, with 10 bases left in between. This CDR3 has 14 amino acids. Here the CDR3 reads CSARSGPYQETQYF. CDR3 nucleotides: TGCAGTGCTAGAAGCGGGCCATACCAAGAGACCCAGTACTTC.

There are a few counts of this clonotype. The V gene is TRBV4-1, the J gene TRBJ1-5, with D uncertain. The germline V and J ends were trimmed by 4 bases and 11 bases, with 9 bases remaining between them. Looked up from germline, CDR1 is MGHRA and CDR2 is YSYEKL. The CDR3 runs to 11 residues. The CDR3 nucleotides are TGCGCCAGCAGCCTTCGAGGGACCCAGCATTTT. This codes for CASSLRGTQHF.

This clonotype was observed at least ten times. The chain employs TRBV4-1 and TRBJ1-2; D is unclear. The CDR3 loop spans 16 amino acids. CDR1 and CDR2 (germline): MGHRA, YSYEKL. Trimming pared 3 bases from V and 5 bases from J, leaving 19 bases between. Here the CDR3 DNA reads TGCGCCAGCAGCCAGAGCTCGTTGGACGGATTATATGGCTACACCTTC. Amino acid sequence: CASSQSSLDGLYGYTF.

The chain recombines TRBV5-1 with TRBJ2-7; D not resolved. The CDR3 length is 13 residues. CDR1 is SGHRS and CDR2 is YFSETQ in the germline V gene. V gave up 4 bases and J gave up 7 bases, with 15 bases separating them. The DNA of the CDR3 is TGCGCCAGCAGCCCTGGGTCTAAGCTGGAGCAGTACTTC. Residues: CASSPGSKLEQYF.